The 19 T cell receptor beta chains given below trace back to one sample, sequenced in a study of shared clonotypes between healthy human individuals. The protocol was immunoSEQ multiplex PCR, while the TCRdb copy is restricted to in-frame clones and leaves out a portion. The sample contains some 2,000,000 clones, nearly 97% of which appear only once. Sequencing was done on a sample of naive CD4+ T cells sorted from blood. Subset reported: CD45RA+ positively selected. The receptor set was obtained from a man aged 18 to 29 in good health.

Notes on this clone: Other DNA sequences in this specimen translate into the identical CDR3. CDR3 in amino acids: CAISEFGETQYF. The CDR3 DNA reads as TGTGCCATCAGTGAGTTTGGAGAGACCCAGTACTTC. This chain uses TRBV10-3 with TRBJ2-5; D is uncertain. V dropped 1 base and J dropped 4 bases, with 4 bases sitting between them. The CDR3 contains 12 residues. In germline, CDR1 is ENHRY, CDR2 SYGVKD.

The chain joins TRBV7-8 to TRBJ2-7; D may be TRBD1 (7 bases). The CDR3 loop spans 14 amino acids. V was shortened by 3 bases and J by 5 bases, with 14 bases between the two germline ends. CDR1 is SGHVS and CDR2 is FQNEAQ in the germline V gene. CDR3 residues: CASSLGQRAHEQYF. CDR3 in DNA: TGTGCCAGCAGCTTGGGACAGCGGGCCCACGAGCAGTACTTC.

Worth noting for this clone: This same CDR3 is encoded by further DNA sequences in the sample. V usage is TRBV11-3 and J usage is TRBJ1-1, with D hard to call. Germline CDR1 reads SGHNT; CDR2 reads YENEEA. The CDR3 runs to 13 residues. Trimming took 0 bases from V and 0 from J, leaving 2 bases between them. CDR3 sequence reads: CASSLEMNTEAFF. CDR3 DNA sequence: TGTGCCAGCAGCTTAGAAATGAACACTGAAGCTTTCTTT.

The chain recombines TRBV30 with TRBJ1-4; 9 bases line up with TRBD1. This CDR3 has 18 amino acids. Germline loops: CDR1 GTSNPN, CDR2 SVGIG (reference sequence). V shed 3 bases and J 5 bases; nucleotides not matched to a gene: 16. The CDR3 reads CAWRRPGTGSTGNEKLFF. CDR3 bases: TGTGCCTGGAGGCGACCCGGGACAGGGTCAACTGGAAATGAAAAACTGTTTTTT.

This CDR3 is CASSPPERANEQFF. The CDR3 DNA is TGTGCCAGCTCACCACCGGAGAGGGCGAATGAGCAGTTCTTC. This sequence joins TRBV18 and TRBJ2-1; weak D call: TRBD2 (5 bases). V was shortened by 0 bases and J by 7 bases, with 10 bases between the two germline ends. The germline V gene has CDR1 KGHSH and CDR2 LQKENI. This CDR3 region has 14 residues.

The CDR3 region has the DNA TGCGCCAGCAGCTTAGGAGCGGGACAGGGTCTCTACGAGCAGTACTTC. Encoded protein: CASSLGAGQGLYEQYF. The chain joins TRBV5-1 to TRBJ2-7, with 9 bases fitting TRBD1. With V trimmed by 2 bases and J by 3 bases, 9 bases remained unmatched. Germline V gives CDR1 SGHRS, CDR2 YFSETQ. The CDR3 contains 16 residues.

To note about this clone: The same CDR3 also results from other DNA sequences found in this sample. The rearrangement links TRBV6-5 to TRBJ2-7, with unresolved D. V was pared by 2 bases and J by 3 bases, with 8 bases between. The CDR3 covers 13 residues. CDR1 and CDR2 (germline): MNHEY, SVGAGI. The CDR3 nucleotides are TGTGCCAGCAGTTACGCAGCAGGCTACGAGCAGTACTTC. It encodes CASSYAAGYEQYF.

The CDR3 sequence is CAWSRTGGGQPQHF. Here the CDR3 DNA reads TGTGCCTGGAGTCGGACAGGGGGAGGCCAGCCCCAGCATTTT. The chain has TRBV30 and TRBJ1-5; 10 bases match TRBD1. The CDR3 covers 14 residues. With V trimmed by 2 bases and J by 7 bases, 5 bases remained unmatched. Per the germline V gene, CDR1 is GTSNPN and CDR2 is SVGIG (reference sequence).

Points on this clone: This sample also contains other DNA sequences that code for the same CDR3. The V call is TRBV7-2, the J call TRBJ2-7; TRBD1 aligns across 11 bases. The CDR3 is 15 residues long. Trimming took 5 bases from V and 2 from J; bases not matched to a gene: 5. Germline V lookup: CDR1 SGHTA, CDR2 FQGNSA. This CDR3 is CASSRGQGATYEQYF. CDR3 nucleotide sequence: TGTGCCAGCAGCAGAGGACAGGGGGCTACCTACGAGCAGTACTTC.

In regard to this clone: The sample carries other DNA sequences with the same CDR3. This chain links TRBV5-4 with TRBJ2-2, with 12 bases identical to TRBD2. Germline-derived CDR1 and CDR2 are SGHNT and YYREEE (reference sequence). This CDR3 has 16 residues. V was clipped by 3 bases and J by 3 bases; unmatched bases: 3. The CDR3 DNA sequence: TGTGCCAGCAGCTCGGGACTAGCGGGCGACACCGGGGAGCTGTTTTTT. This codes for CASSSGLAGDTGELFF.

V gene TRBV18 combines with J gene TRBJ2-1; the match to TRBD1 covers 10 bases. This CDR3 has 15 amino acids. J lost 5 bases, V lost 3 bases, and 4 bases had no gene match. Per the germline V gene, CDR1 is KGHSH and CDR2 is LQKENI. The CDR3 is CASSPGQGLHNEQFF. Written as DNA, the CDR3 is TGTGCCAGCTCACCGGGACAGGGGCTCCACAATGAGCAGTTCTTC.

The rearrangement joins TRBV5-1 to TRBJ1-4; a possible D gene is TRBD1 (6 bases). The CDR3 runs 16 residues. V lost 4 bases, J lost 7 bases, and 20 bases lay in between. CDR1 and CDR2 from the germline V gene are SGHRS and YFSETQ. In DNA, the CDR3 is TGCGCCAGCAGCCAATCGGGGGGGCGGCTGGGTGAAAAACTGTTTTTT. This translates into CASSQSGGRLGEKLFF.

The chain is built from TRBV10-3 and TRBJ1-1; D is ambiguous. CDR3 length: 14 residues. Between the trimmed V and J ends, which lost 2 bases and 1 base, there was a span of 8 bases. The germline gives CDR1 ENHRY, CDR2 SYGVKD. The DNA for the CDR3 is TGTGCCATCAGTGAGGACGGGAAGAACACTGAAGCTTTCTTT. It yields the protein CAISEDGKNTEAFF.

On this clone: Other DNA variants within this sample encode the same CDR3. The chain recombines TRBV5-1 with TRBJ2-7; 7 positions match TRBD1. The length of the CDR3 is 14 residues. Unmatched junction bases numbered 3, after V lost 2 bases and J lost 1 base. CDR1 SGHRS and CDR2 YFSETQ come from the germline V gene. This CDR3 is CASSLGGQSYEQYF. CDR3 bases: TGCGCCAGCAGCTTAGGGGGACAGTCCTACGAGCAGTACTTC.

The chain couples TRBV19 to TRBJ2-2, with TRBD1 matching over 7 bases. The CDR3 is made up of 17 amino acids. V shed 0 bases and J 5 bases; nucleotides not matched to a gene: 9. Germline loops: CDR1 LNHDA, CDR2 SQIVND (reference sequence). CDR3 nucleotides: TGTGCCAGTAGTATAGATGCCAACAGGGGAAGGACCGGGGAGCTGTTTTTT. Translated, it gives CASSIDANRGRTGELFF.

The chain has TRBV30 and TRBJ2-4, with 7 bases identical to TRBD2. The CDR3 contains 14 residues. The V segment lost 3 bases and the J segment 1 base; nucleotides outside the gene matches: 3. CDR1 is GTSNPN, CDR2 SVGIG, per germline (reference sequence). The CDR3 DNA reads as TGTGCCTGGAGCCCCGGGAGGGCCAAAAACATTCAGTACTTC. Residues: CAWSPGRAKNIQYF. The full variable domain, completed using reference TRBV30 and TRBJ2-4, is SQTIHQWPATLVQPVGSPLSLECTVEGTSNPNLYWYRQAAGRGLQLLFYSVGIGQISSEVPQNLSASRPQDRQFILSSKKLLLSDSGFYLCAWSPGRAKNIQYFGAGTRLSVL.

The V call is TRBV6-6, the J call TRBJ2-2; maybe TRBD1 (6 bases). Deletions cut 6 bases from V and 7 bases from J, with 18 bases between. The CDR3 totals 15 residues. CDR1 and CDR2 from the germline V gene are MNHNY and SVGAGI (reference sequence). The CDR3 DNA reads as TGTGCCAGCAGCCGAGGGAGACAGGTCGACGGGGAGCTGTTTTTT. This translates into CASSRGRQVDGELFF.

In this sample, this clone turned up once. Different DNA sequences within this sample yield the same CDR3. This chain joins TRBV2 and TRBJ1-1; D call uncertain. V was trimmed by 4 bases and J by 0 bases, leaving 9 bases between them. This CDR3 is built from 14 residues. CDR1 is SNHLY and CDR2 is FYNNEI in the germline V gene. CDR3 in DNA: TGTGCCAGCAGTGTGCAAGGGATGAACACTGAAGCTTTCTTT. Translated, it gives CASSVQGMNTEAFF. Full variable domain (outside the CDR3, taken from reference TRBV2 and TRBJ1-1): EPEVTQTPSHQVTQMGQEVILRCVPISNHLYFYWYRQILGQKVEFLVSFYNNEISEKSEIFDDQFSVERPDGSNFTLKIRSTKLEDSAMYFCASSVQGMNTEAFFGQGTRLTVV.

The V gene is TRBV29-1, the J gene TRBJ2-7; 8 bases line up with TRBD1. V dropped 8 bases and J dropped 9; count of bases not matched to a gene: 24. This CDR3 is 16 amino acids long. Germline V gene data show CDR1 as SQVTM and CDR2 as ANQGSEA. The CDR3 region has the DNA TGCAGCCCCCGCATGAGGACAGGGCCTAATTGTGTGGGGCAGTACTTC. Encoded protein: CSPRMRTGPNCVGQYF.